This TCR beta chain derives from a study of T cells after yellow fever vaccination. For this clonotype: Its antigen is not identified.

Study-wide results and caveats: Booster samples showed a return of most primary-vaccination clones (roughly 96% CD4, around 88% CD8).

A 5'RACE template-switching step, the method used to make TCR cDNA, added a universal primer site and UMIs. TCRdb independently ran MiXCR on the 5' RACE reads; one entry per CDR3 protein. The repertoire holds a few hundred thousand distinct CDR3 sequences, with around 6.8% as singletons. Trimming pared 1 base from V and 10 bases from J, leaving 2 bases between. The CDR3 contains 10 residues. Germline-derived CDR1 and CDR2 are LNHDA and SQIVND (reference sequence). The chain links TRBV19 to TRBJ1-5; D gene unclear. This clonotype was sampled from a man younger than 35 who received the YFV17D yellow fever vaccine. The material sequenced was PBMCs, taken about 41 days after the first yellow fever vaccination. The CDR3 DNA sequence: TGTGCCAGTAGTATAGCCCCCCAGCATTTT. This encodes CASSIAPQHF.